These T cell receptor beta chains were read from a single sample in a study of regulatory T cells in long-lasting Graves disease. A single record per CDR3 protein comes from TCRdb applying MiXCR to the multiplex PCR reads. The sample consists of approximately 350,000 distinct CDR3 sequences, approximately 12% of them appearing once. The same data also went into a second study, on T cells in Graves' hyperthyroidism and ophthalmopathy.

The specimen was peripheral blood mononuclear cells (PBMCs), collected at new diagnosis, from a patient treated with antithyroid drugs. The receptors were sampled from a woman between 18 and 29 years old with Graves disease. Both conserved end residues are part of each CDR3. A D gene is named only where the DNA matches it firmly. The size field is filled for only some rows; it gives once, few, many or a size class.

J gene,V gene,clone size,D gene,CDR3 DNA,CDR3 protein
TRBJ1-1,TRBV27,many,TRBD1,TGTGCCAGCAAGTACGGGACAGGGGATAACACTGAAGCTTTCTTT,CASKYGTGDNTEAFF
TRBJ2-1,TRBV6-2/TRBV6-3,many,TRBD2,TGTGCCAGCAGTTCCCATAGCGGGGGGGCCTACAATGAGCAGTTCTTC,CASSSHSGGAYNEQFF
TRBJ2-6,TRBV9,many,TRBD2,TGTGCCAGCAGCGTAGATCGGAGCGGGAGTAGGGCTGGGGCCAACGTCCTGACTTTC,CASSVDRSGSRAGANVLTF
TRBJ2-1,TRBV5-1,many,NA,TGCGCCAGCAGCTTGAATGGGCGCTATAGTGGGCAGTTCTTC,CASSLNGRYSGQFF
TRBJ2-2,TRBV7-2,many,TRBD2,TGTGCCAGCAGCCCCTCCCCTAGCGGGAGAGAGGCCGGGGAGCTGTTTTTT,CASSPSPSGREAGELFF
TRBJ2-5,TRBV7-8,few,TRBD2,TGTGCCAGCACCGCAACCGGGACTAGCGGGATTCAGTACTTC,CASTATGTSGIQYF
TRBJ2-5,TRBV12-3/TRBV12-4,many,NA,TGTGCCAGCAGCTCCCCGAGGCTAGGCGAGACCCAGTACTTC,CASSSPRLGETQYF
TRBJ2-1,TRBV30,many,NA,TGTGCCTGGAGTGTGCCCATAAATGAGCAGTTCTTC,CAWSVPINEQFF
TRBJ2-6,TRBV7-9,few,NA,TGTGCCAGCAGCTTAGTCGCTGGGGCCAACGTCCTGACTTTC,CASSLVAGANVLTF
TRBJ2-3,TRBV20-1,few,NA,TGCAGTGCTCCCCGTACAAAAGATACGCAGTATTTT,CSAPRTKDTQYF
TRBJ2-2,TRBV9,many,TRBD2,TGTGCCAGCAGCGCGGGACTAGCGACCGGGGAGCTGTTTTTT,CASSAGLATGELFF
TRBJ1-2,TRBV20-1,NA,NA,TGCAGTGCTACACAAAACGGGGACTACACCTTC,CSATQNGDYTF
TRBJ2-1,TRBV6-1,NA,NA,TGTGCCAGCAGCGGAACAGGGAAGAGTTCCTACAATGAGCAGTTCTTC,CASSGTGKSSYNEQFF
TRBJ2-1,TRBV7-9,NA,TRBD2,TGTGCCAGCAGCTTAGTCGGGAGGTTCGATGAGCAGTTCTTC,CASSLVGRFDEQFF
TRBJ1-2,TRBV2,many,NA,TGTGCCAGCAGTGAATTTCAGGGTTTAGAGGGCTACACCTTC,CASSEFQGLEGYTF
TRBJ2-1,TRBV20-1,many,TRBD1,TGCAGTGCTAGACTGTTTTTGGGGACAGGGCGTAGCTATGAGCAGTTCTTC,CSARLFLGTGRSYEQFF
TRBJ1-2,TRBV5-5,few,NA,TGTGCCAGCAGCCTAAGGTCCCAGGGTAGGGACTATGGCTACACCTTC,CASSLRSQGRDYGYTF
TRBJ1-4,TRBV12-3/TRBV12-4,many,NA,TGTGCCAGCAGTTTAGGGGTTGGGACTAATGAAAAACTGTTTTTT,CASSLGVGTNEKLFF
TRBJ2-2,TRBV12-3/TRBV12-4,many,NA,TGTGCCAGCAGTTCACGGTCGAGGACCGGGGAGCTGTTTTTT,CASSSRSRTGELFF
TRBJ2-1,TRBV12-3/TRBV12-4,many,NA,TGTGCCAGCAGTTTAAAACGACAGAGAAACTACAATGAGCAGTTCTTC,CASSLKRQRNYNEQFF
TRBJ1-1,TRBV7-3,few,NA,TGTGCCAGCAGCTTAAGTTCTTCGAACACTGAAGCTTTCTTT,CASSLSSSNTEAFF
TRBJ2-1,TRBV29-1,few,TRBD1,TGCAGCGACCACAGGGGATCTGGTTATGAGCAGTTCTTC,CSDHRGSGYEQFF
TRBJ1-6,TRBV6-1,many,NA,TGTGCCAGCAGTCGCGGACGGCTCCTCAATTCACCCCTCCACTTT,CASSRGRLLNSPLHF
TRBJ2-3,TRBV7-2,many,NA,TGTGCCAGCAGCTCGCTCCGCACAGATACGCAGTATTTT,CASSSLRTDTQYF
TRBJ1-1,TRBV24-1,NA,TRBD1,TGTGCCACCAGTGATTGGGGCAGGGGGCGTCAAAAAAAGAACACTGAAGCTTTCTTT,CATSDWGRGRQKKNTEAFF
TRBJ2-1,TRBV7-3,many,NA,TGTGCCAGCAGCCCAAATTACGGACACCCCGAGCAGTTCTTC,CASSPNYGHPEQFF
TRBJ1-1,TRBV30,many,NA,TGTGCCTGGAGTGCTTTAGCCCTAAACACTGAAGCTTTCTTT,CAWSALALNTEAFF
TRBJ2-7,TRBV7-9,NA,TRBD2,TGTGCCAGCAGCTCTCTAGCGGGAGATTACTACGAGCAGTACTTC,CASSSLAGDYYEQYF
TRBJ2-1,TRBV4-1,NA,NA,TGCGCCAGCAGCCAAGACAGTCCTACCTACAATGAGCAGTTCTTC,CASSQDSPTYNEQFF
TRBJ1-2,TRBV7-3,NA,TRBD1,TGTGCCAGCAGCTTTCAGGGGGACCTCGGCGGCTACACCTTC,CASSFQGDLGGYTF
TRBJ2-1,TRBV24-1,many,TRBD2,TGTGCCACCAGTGATCCAAGCGGGAGGATCTACAATGAGCAGTTCTTC,CATSDPSGRIYNEQFF
TRBJ1-1,TRBV28,many,NA,TGTGCCAGCACCTCGGAGTGGGGCACTGAAGCTTTCTTT,CASTSEWGTEAFF
TRBJ2-1,TRBV19,NA,NA,TGTGCCAGTAGTAATCCGGGGACCTACAATGAGCAGTTCTTC,CASSNPGTYNEQFF
TRBJ2-7,TRBV6-1,many,TRBD2,TGTGCCAGCACCGAGGGGACTAGATTCAGCTCCTACGAGCAGTACTTC,CASTEGTRFSSYEQYF
TRBJ2-5,TRBV14,many,TRBD1,TGTGCCAGCAGCCTCGGGACAGGGATCGAATTC,CASSLGTGIEF
TRBJ1-2,TRBV20-1,NA,NA,TGCAGTGCTAGAGATTTGCTGAACTATGGCTACACCTTC,CSARDLLNYGYTF
TRBJ1-4,TRBV2,many,NA,TGTGCCAGCAGTTCAGACTGGGGCAGTGAAAAACTGTTTTTT,CASSSDWGSEKLFF
TRBJ1-1,TRBV11-2,many,NA,TGTGCCAGCACCTTGGTGGGGATAGGTACTGAAGCTTTCTTT,CASTLVGIGTEAFF
TRBJ2-5,TRBV12-3/TRBV12-4,many,NA,TGTGCCAGCAGTTTAGATCTAGCAGAGACCCAGTACTTC,CASSLDLAETQYF
TRBJ2-1,TRBV7-9,many,TRBD2,TGTGCCAGCAGCCCACGGGGGAGGGCGCACAATGAGCAGTTCTTC,CASSPRGRAHNEQFF
TRBJ2-4,TRBV6-2/TRBV6-3,NA,TRBD2,TGTGCCAGCAGTGGGGGGGGAGGCAAAAACATTCAGTACTTC,CASSGGGGKNIQYF
TRBJ1-2,TRBV20-1,NA,NA,TGCAGTGCTAGACCCATCGCGGGAGGGTATGGCTACACCTTC,CSARPIAGGYGYTF
TRBJ2-3,TRBV7-3,NA,TRBD2,TGTGCCAGCAGCACATACCGGGAGGCTACGCAGTATTTT,CASSTYREATQYF
TRBJ1-4,TRBV7-3,many,NA,TGTGCCAGCAGCAAGGGGCACGGAGAAAAACTGTTTTTT,CASSKGHGEKLFF
TRBJ2-3,TRBV3-1,many,NA,TGTGCCAGCAGCCAAGACTGGGGTACGCAGTATTTT,CASSQDWGTQYF
TRBJ1-2,TRBV20-1,many,NA,TGCAGTGCCCTGGGAGGGACGGACTATGGCTACACCTTC,CSALGGTDYGYTF
TRBJ2-1,TRBV19,NA,NA,TGTGCCAGTAGTATCCCGACCAATGAGCAGTTCTTC,CASSIPTNEQFF
TRBJ2-1,TRBV6-9,NA,NA,TGTGCCAGCAGTTACCGCGGCCCCAGTGAGCAGTTCTTC,CASSYRGPSEQFF
TRBJ2-1,TRBV5-4,few,TRBD1,TGTGCCAGCAGCTTGGATGCGACAGGGAGTGTCTACAATGAGCAGTTCTTC,CASSLDATGSVYNEQFF
TRBJ1-4,TRBV25-1,many,TRBD1,TGTGCCAGCAGTGACTTTACTCCGGGACAGGGGTATGAAAAACTGTTTTTT,CASSDFTPGQGYEKLFF
TRBJ2-1,TRBV11-1,many,TRBD2,TGTGCCAGCAGCTTAATCGCTAGCGGGAGGGCCTACAATGAGCAGTTCTTC,CASSLIASGRAYNEQFF
TRBJ2-1,TRBV2,many,NA,TGTGCCAGCAGCCTCGGAGGAGGCGGGTACAATGAGCAGTTCTTC,CASSLGGGGYNEQFF
TRBJ1-4,TRBV5-1,many,TRBD1,TGCGCCAGCAGCTCCAGACAGGGAGGAGGTGAAAAACTGTTTTTT,CASSSRQGGGEKLFF
TRBJ1-1,TRBV28,many,NA,TGTGCCAGCAGTTTAGGTTCGGACACTGAAGCTTTCTTT,CASSLGSDTEAFF
TRBJ1-5,TRBV19,NA,TRBD1,TGTGCCAGTAGTATTTACAGGGGGTTTCCCCAGCCCCAGCATTTT,CASSIYRGFPQPQHF
TRBJ2-7,TRBV4-1,many,TRBD1,TGCGCCAGCAGTTCCGAGATCGGGACAGGGTTCTACGAGCAGTACTTC,CASSSEIGTGFYEQYF
TRBJ2-2,TRBV5-1,many,TRBD2,TGCGCCAGCAGCTTAGGGACTAGCGGGGCCGGGGAGCTGTTTTTT,CASSLGTSGAGELFF
TRBJ2-3,TRBV15,many,NA,TGTGCCACCAGCCCAGCCGGCCATACAGATACGCAGTATTTT,CATSPAGHTDTQYF
TRBJ2-3,TRBV15,NA,TRBD1,TGTGCCACCAGCAGAGATTCCCTCGGGCTGCCGACAGGGTCCGAAGGCAATCAGCCCCAGTATTTT,CATSRDSLGLPTGSEGNQPQYF